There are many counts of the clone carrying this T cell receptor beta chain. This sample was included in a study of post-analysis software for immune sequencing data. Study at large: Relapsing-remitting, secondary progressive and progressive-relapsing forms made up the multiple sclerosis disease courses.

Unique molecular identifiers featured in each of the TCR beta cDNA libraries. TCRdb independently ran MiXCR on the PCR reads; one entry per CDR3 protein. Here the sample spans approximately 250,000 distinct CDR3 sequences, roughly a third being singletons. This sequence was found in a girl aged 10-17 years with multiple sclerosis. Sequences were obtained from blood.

The CDR3 spells CASGRGQETQYF. In DNA, the CDR3 is TGTGCCAGTGGGAGGGGACAAGAGACCCAGTACTTC. J is TRBJ2-5 and V is TRBV6-5; 7 bases align to TRBD2. In germline, CDR1 is MNHEY, CDR2 SVGAGI. CDR3 length: 12 residues. V shed 9 bases, J shed 2 bases, and the junction held 3 bases outside the gene matches.